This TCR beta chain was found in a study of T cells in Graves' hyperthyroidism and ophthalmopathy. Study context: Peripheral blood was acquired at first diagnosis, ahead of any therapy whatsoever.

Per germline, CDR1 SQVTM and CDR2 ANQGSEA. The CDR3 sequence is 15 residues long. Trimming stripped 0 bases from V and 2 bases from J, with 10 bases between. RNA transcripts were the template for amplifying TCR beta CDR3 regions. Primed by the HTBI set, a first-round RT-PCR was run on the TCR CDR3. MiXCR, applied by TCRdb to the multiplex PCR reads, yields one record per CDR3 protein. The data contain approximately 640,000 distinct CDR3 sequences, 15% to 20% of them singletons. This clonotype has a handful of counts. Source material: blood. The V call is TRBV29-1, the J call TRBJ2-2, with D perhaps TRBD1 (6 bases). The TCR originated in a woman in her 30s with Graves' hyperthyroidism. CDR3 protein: CSVEEGAVNTGELFF. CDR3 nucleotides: TGCAGCGTTGAAGAGGGGGCGGTTAACACCGGGGAGCTGTTTTTT.